This T cell receptor beta chain was recovered during a study of cytomegalovirus exposure and HLA in healthy donors. Findings and limits, study-wide: As immune exposure information, only CMV serostatus was available.

13 Jbeta primers and 60 Vbeta primers were used for the PCR. The protocol was immunoSEQ multiplex PCR, while the TCRdb copy is restricted to in-frame clones and leaves out a portion. This sample yields about 100,000 clones, of which approximately 80% are seen a single time; over 4% belongs to the top ten. Of note for this clone: What it binds is unknown.

Germline CDR1 is SGHRS and CDR2 is YFSETQ. V was cut by 3 bases and J by 6 bases, with 9 bases left in between. CDR3 length: 13 amino acids. The clonotype originates from a female donor in good health and CMV-seropositive. The rearrangement links TRBV5-1 to TRBJ2-2; TRBD1 might be the D (5 bases). The sequencing sample was made of PBMCs. The CDR3 region has the DNA TGCGCCAGCAGCTCCCAGGGTGCCGGGGAGCTGTTTTTT. Translated: CASSSQGAGELFF.